One and the same sample provided the 19 T cell receptor beta chains below, sequenced in a study of graft-versus-host responses after intestinal transplantation. Only in-frame clones appear in the TCRdb table, and some are missing; sequencing was by immunoSEQ multiplex PCR. The sample records about 50,000 clones, roughly 91% being singletons. Their cognate antigens are unknown. The specimen comprised unstimulated CD4+ T cells sorted from spleen or lymph node cells, sampled before transplant. These receptors all stem from a human donor who was the organ donor for an intestinal transplant.

This chain uses TRBV18 with TRBJ1-4; the D is unclear. CDR1 is KGHSH and CDR2 is LQKENI in the germline V gene. This CDR3 has 13 amino acids. V lost 3 bases to trimming and J lost 6 bases, with 8 bases between them. The CDR3 DNA is TGTGCCAGCTCACCGATGGCAGATGAAAAACTGTTTTTT. Protein product: CASSPMADEKLFF.

The table lists this clone with a count of one. The gene calls are TRBV28 and TRBJ1-3; 8 nucleotides agree with TRBD1. The germline V gene encodes CDR1 MDHEN and CDR2 SYDVKM. V lost 5 bases and J lost 1; bases outside the gene matches: 10. The CDR3 contains 17 residues. CDR3 nucleotides: TGTGCCAGCAGTCCAGGACAGGGTGGATGGTCTGGAAACACCATATATTTT. Its translation: CASSPGQGGWSGNTIYF.

V usage is TRBV6-1 and J usage is TRBJ2-5; D not resolved. The J call may be incorrect, as the DNA end agrees better with TRBJ2-7. This CDR3 contains 14 residues. Per the germline V gene, CDR1 is MNHNS and CDR2 is SASEGT. The CDR3 is CASRPTLSSYEQYF. In DNA form, the CDR3 reads TGTGCCAGCAGACCGACACTTAGCTCCTACGAGCAGTACTTC.

The chain employs TRBV9 and TRBJ2-1; 9 bases line up with TRBD2. The CDR3 is 15 amino acids. Germline trimming cut 0 bases from V and 6 bases from J; bases unmatched to any gene: 4. Germline CDR1 is SGDLS and CDR2 is YYNGEE. CDR3 nucleotide sequence: TGTGCCAGCAGCGTAGTAGGAGCGGGAGGCAATGAGCAGTTCTTC. This sequence encodes CASSVVGAGGNEQFF.

This chain links TRBV29-1 with TRBJ2-7, with D possibly matching TRBD1 (6 bases). V was shortened by 4 bases and J by 3 bases, with 13 bases between the two germline ends. This CDR3 has 13 residues. Germline lookup yields CDR1 SQVTM and CDR2 ANQGSEA. The CDR3 protein is CSVARGIDYEQYF. CDR3 DNA: TGCAGCGTTGCGAGGGGGATAGACTACGAGCAGTACTTC.

V usage is TRBV7-9 and J usage is TRBJ1-5; D gene uncertain. Germline V gene sequence: CDR1 SEHNR, CDR2 FQNEAQ (reference sequence). Trimming stripped 5 bases from V and 2 bases from J, with 10 bases between. There are 14 residues in the CDR3. CDR3 loop: CASSPSGGNQPQHF. The CDR3 nucleotides read TGTGCCAGCAGCCCCTCCGGGGGCAATCAGCCCCAGCATTTT.

Remarks on this clone: Other DNA sequences within the sample encode an identical CDR3. V usage is TRBV28 and J usage is TRBJ2-2; D gene uncertain. This CDR3 is 12 amino acids long. Per the germline V gene, CDR1 is MDHEN and CDR2 is SYDVKM. Trimming pared 11 bases from V and 0 bases from J, leaving 7 bases between. Written as DNA, the CDR3 is TGTGCCTCGCGGCCGAACACCGGGGAGCTGTTTTTT. Its protein product is CASRPNTGELFF.

Points on this clone: Other DNA variants within this sample encode the same CDR3. This chain connects TRBV6-6 to TRBJ2-7, with 9 bases aligning to TRBD2. Germline V gene lookup returns CDR1 MNHNY and CDR2 SVGAGI (reference sequence). The CDR3 has 16 amino acids. The V gene end was trimmed by 5 bases and the J gene end by 2 bases; junction bases not matched to a gene: 10. The CDR3: CASSQPTSGLTYEQYF. As DNA, the CDR3 is TGTGCCAGCAGTCAGCCCACTAGCGGGCTAACCTACGAGCAGTACTTC.

V usage is TRBV28 and J usage is TRBJ1-2; no clear D gene. V was shortened by 10 bases and J by 4 bases, with 16 bases between the two germline ends. The CDR3 runs 13 residues. Germline assignment: CDR1 MDHEN and CDR2 SYDVKM. The CDR3 DNA reads TGTGCCACCCTGTTTCTCTCGGGCTATGGCTACACCTTC. Translation: CATLFLSGYGYTF.

The chain links TRBV28 to TRBJ2-2; TRBD2 matches 14 bases. This CDR3 comprises 17 residues. After removal of 4 bases from V and 1 base from J, the junction contained 2 bases not matched to a gene. In germline, CDR1 is MDHEN, CDR2 SYDVKM. CDR3 coding DNA: TGTGCCAGCAGTTGGACTAGCGGGAGGAAGAACACCGGGGAGCTGTTTTTT. Its translation is CASSWTSGRKNTGELFF.

This clone was recorded only once. The V call is TRBV5-1, the J call TRBJ2-3, with TRBD1 matching over 8 bases. Germline V CDR1 and CDR2: SGHRS, YFSETQ. The length of the CDR3 is 14 residues. V shed 5 bases and J 3 bases; nucleotides not matched to a gene: 5. The CDR3 bases are TGCGCCAGCAGGCAGGGGGCTAATACAGATACGCAGTATTTT. Its translation is CASRQGANTDTQYF. Using reference TRBV5-1 and TRBJ2-3 for the parts outside the CDR3, the full variable domain is KAGVTQTPRYLIKTRGQQVTLSCSPISGHRSVSWYQQTPGQGLQFLFEYFSETQRNKGNFPGRFSGRQFSNSRSEMNVSTLELGDSALYLCASRQGANTDTQYFGPGTRLTVL.

The J gene is TRBJ2-1, the V gene TRBV4-3; 16 bases line up with TRBD2. The CDR3 loop spans 22 amino acids. Germline V lookup: CDR1 LGHNA, CDR2 YSLEER. After removal of 0 bases from V and 8 bases from J, the junction contained 19 bases not matched to a gene. The CDR3 sequence: CASSQESTPGLAGGPRFYEQFF. The CDR3 region has the DNA TGCGCCAGCAGCCAAGAGTCAACCCCGGGACTAGCGGGAGGGCCCAGGTTTTATGAGCAGTTCTTC.

This clone was detected once. This chain connects TRBV5-1 to TRBJ2-5; D ambiguous. CDR3 length equals 15 residues. CDR1 is SGHRS and CDR2 is YFSETQ in the germline V gene. Trimming removed 3 bases from V and 2 bases from J, with 14 bases in between. CDR3 region: CASSWSGLQQETQYF. In DNA, the CDR3 is TGCGCCAGCAGCTGGTCGGGTCTACAACAAGAGACCCAGTACTTC.

This clone was counted once. The gene calls are TRBV7-8 and TRBJ2-1; the D is unclear. The germline CDR1 and CDR2 sequences are SGHVS and FQNEAQ. This CDR3 has 16 residues. With 1 base removed from V and 0 bases from J, the gap between germline ends came to 10 bases. The CDR3 region has the DNA TGTGCCAGCAGCTTAGATAGGCCCAGCTCCTACAATGAGCAGTTCTTC. It is translated as CASSLDRPSSYNEQFF.

V usage is TRBV4-2 and J usage is TRBJ2-7; 11 bases are shared with TRBD1. Per germline, CDR1 LGHNA and CDR2 YNFKEQ. CDR3 size: 15 residues. J gave up 4 bases and V 4 bases, and 6 bases lay outside the gene matches. CDR3 nucleotides: TGTGCCAGCAGCCGGACAGGGGGCGAGTGGTACGAGCAGTACTTC. Its translation is CASSRTGGEWYEQYF.

J is TRBJ1-6 and V is TRBV7-2; 8 positions match TRBD1. CDR1 and CDR2 (germline): SGHTA, FQGNSA. With 2 bases clipped from V and 7 bases from J, the junction kept 1 base outside the gene matches. This CDR3 has 14 residues. CDR3 sequence: CASSLRQGNSPLHF. In DNA, the CDR3 is TGTGCCAGCAGCTTACGACAGGGGAATTCACCCCTCCACTTT.

This clone was seen a few times. This is likely a read error, given that the CDR3 carries no conserved phenylalanine or tryptophan at its end. The DNA is omitted, as the CDR3 cannot be located on it reliably, and the CDR3 follows TCRdb's listing. V gene TRBV10-3 combines with J gene TRBJ2-7; the listed D gene, TRBD2, was not tested against the DNA. The CDR3 adds up to 9 amino acids, both ends counted. Germline CDR1 ENHRY, CDR2 SYGVKD. The CDR3 region is CAISEREFY.

The J gene is TRBJ1-4, the V gene TRBV2; D may be TRBD1 (6 bases). Germline V lookup: CDR1 SNHLY, CDR2 FYNNEI. Trimming cost V 6 bases and J 5 bases, with 13 bases left between them. CDR3 length equals 14 residues. The chain's CDR3 is CASRIGTYNEKLFF. The CDR3 coding sequence is TGTGCCAGCAGGATCGGGACATACAATGAAAAACTGTTTTTT.

The chain carries TRBV5-1 and TRBJ2-6; 10 positions match TRBD2. J lost 0 bases, V lost 0 bases, and 0 bases had no gene match. The length of the CDR3 is 17 residues. The germline V gene encodes CDR1 SGHRS and CDR2 YFSETQ. DNA of the CDR3: TGCGCCAGCAGCTTGGGACTAGCGGGCTCTGGGGCCAACGTCCTGACTTTC. Protein: CASSLGLAGSGANVLTF.